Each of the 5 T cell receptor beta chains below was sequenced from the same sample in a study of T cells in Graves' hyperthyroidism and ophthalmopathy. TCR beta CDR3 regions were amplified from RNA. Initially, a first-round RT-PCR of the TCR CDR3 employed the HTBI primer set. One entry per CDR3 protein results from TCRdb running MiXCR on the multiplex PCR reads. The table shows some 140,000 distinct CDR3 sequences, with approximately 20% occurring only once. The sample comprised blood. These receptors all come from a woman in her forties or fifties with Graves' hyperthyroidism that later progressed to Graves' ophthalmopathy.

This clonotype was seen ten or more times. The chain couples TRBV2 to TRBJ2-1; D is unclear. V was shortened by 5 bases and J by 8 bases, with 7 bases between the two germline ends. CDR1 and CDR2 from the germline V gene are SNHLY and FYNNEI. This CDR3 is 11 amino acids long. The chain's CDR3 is CASSPAYEQFF. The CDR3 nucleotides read TGTGCCAGCAGTCCCGCATATGAGCAGTTCTTC.

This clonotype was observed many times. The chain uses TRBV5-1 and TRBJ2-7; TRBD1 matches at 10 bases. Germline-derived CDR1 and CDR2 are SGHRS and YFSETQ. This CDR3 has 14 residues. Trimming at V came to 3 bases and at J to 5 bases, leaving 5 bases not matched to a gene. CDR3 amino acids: CASSSGTGEDEQYF. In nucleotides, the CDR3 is TGCGCCAGCAGCTCCGGGACAGGGGAGGACGAGCAGTACTTC.

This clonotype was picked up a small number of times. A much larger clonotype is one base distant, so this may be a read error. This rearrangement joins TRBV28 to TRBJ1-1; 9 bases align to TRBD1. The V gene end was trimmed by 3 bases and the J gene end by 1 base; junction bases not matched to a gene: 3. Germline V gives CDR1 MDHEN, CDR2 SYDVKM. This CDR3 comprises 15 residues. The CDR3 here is CASSLRQGGNTEAFF. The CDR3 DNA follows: TGTGCCAGCAGTTTGCGACAGGGGGGGAACACTGAAGCTTTCTTT.

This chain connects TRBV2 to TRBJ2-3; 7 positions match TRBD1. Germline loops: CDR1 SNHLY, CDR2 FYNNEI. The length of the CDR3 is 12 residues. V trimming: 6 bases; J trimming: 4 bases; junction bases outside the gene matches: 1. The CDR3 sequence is CASRGQPDTQYF. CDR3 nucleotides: TGTGCCAGCAGGGGACAGCCAGATACGCAGTATTTT.

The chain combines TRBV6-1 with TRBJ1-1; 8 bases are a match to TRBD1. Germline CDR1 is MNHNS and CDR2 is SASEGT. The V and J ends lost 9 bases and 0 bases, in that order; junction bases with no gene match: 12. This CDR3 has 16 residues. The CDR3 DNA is TGTGCCAGTAAAACGTCGGCAGGGGGCATGAACACTGAAGCTTTCTTT. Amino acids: CASKTSAGGMNTEAFF.